The 28 T cell receptor beta chains reported below all come from one sample, sequenced in a study of blood T cell repertoires in COVID-19. Libraries were prepared by immunoSEQ multiplex PCR; TCRdb keeps only in-frame clonotypes and omits some of them. This table holds approximately 300,000 clones, almost 90% found once. The source material was peripheral blood. The source of these receptors is a woman in her thirties or forties with COVID-19, enrolled during active disease.

V usage is TRBV5-1 and J usage is TRBJ2-2, with D possibly TRBD2 on 5 matching bases. Germline values: CDR1 SGHRS, CDR2 YFSETQ. The CDR3 runs to 14 residues. V was clipped by 2 bases and J by 4 bases, with 9 bases between them. The DNA of the CDR3 is TGCGCCAGCAGCTTCTATCGGGGCACCGGGGAGCTGTTTTTT. As protein: CASSFYRGTGELFF. The complete variable domain, with remaining parts taken from reference TRBV5-1 and TRBJ2-2, reads KAGVTQTPRYLIKTRGQQVTLSCSPISGHRSVSWYQQTPGQGLQFLFEYFSETQRNKGNFPGRFSGRQFSNSRSEMNVSTLELGDSALYLCASSFYRGTGELFFGEGSRLTVL.

The chain uses TRBV28 and TRBJ1-2; 10 nucleotides align to TRBD1. CDR3 length: 16 residues. The ends lost 4 bases at V and 7 bases at J; junction bases unmatched: 12. CDR1 and CDR2 from the germline V gene are MDHEN and SYDVKM. For the CDR3, the DNA is TGTGCCAGCAGTTCCTCCATCGACAGGGGGCTGGTTGGCTACACCTTC. Translated: CASSSSIDRGLVGYTF.

The chain combines TRBV9 with TRBJ2-5; the D gene is possibly TRBD2 (6 bases). V was trimmed by 0 bases and J by 1 base, leaving 16 bases between them. The germline gives CDR1 SGDLS, CDR2 YYNGEE. The CDR3 extends over 17 amino acids. This chain's CDR3 is CASSVDPPGAAQETQYF. DNA of the CDR3: TGTGCCAGCAGCGTAGATCCCCCGGGAGCGGCCCAAGAGACCCAGTACTTC.

The V gene is TRBV3-1 (or the pseudogene TRBV3-2), the J gene TRBJ2-7; D not resolved. Germline CDR1 reads LGHDT; CDR2 reads YNNKEL (reference sequence). Trimming removed 0 bases at V and 3 bases at J, with 6 bases between. The CDR3 has 13 amino acids. The CDR3 sequence is CASSQEVSYEQYF. As DNA, the CDR3 is TGTGCCAGCAGCCAAGAGGTCAGCTACGAGCAGTACTTC.

This chain links TRBV2 with TRBJ1-5, with 9 nucleotides matching TRBD1. V was pared by 3 bases and J by 7 bases, with 7 bases of the junction left unmatched. Germline V CDR1 and CDR2: SNHLY, FYNNEI. The CDR3 is made up of 15 amino acids. The CDR3 protein is CASSERTGDQQPQHF. The CDR3 bases are TGTGCCAGCAGTGAGAGGACAGGGGATCAGCAGCCCCAGCATTTT.

The chain links TRBV10-2 to TRBJ2-7; 8 bases match TRBD2. Germline V gene lookup returns CDR1 WSHSY and CDR2 SAAADI. The CDR3 covers 16 residues. V gave up 2 bases and J gave up 7 bases; unmatched junction bases: 13. DNA for the CDR3: TGCGCCAGCAGTGAGGGAACGGGGGGGGCGACGTTGGAGCAGTACTTC. It codes for CASSEGTGGATLEQYF.

The V and J genes are TRBV19 and TRBJ2-7; 9 bases align to TRBD2. The CDR3 is 14 residues long. Germline values: CDR1 LNHDA, CDR2 SQIVND (reference sequence). Trimming removed 4 bases from V and 5 bases from J; junction bases left unmatched: 6. CDR3 sequence: CASSKPRLADEQYF. In nucleotides, the CDR3 is TGTGCCAGTAGTAAACCAAGACTAGCGGACGAGCAGTACTTC.

The rearrangement links TRBV5-6 to TRBJ2-1; 8 positions agree with TRBD1. The germline V gene has CDR1 SGHDT and CDR2 YYEEEE. Trimming at V came to 6 bases and at J to 0 bases, leaving 8 bases not matched to a gene. CDR3 length: 16 amino acids. DNA of the CDR3: TGTGCCAGCACCGGGACAGGCCACGGCTCCTACAATGAGCAGTTCTTC. Translated: CASTGTGHGSYNEQFF.

This clone was counted a single time. CDR3 DNA sequence: TGTGCCAGCAGTGAATTAGGAGGGGCCCTTAATGAAAAACTGTTTTTT. Amino acid sequence: CASSELGGALNEKLFF. The gene calls are TRBV25-1 and TRBJ1-4; D is possibly TRBD1 (5 bases). Germline lookup yields CDR1 MGHDK and CDR2 SYGVNS. This CDR3 has 16 amino acids. The V gene lost 1 base and the J gene lost 4 bases, with 13 bases spanning the gap.

The V call is TRBV28, the J call TRBJ1-4, with D uncertain. Germline CDR1 MDHEN, CDR2 SYDVKM. The CDR3 runs to 14 residues. V was pared by 9 bases and J by 2 bases, with 13 bases between. The CDR3: CASATGLTNEKLFF. Here the CDR3 DNA reads TGTGCCAGTGCAACGGGGTTGACTAATGAAAAACTGTTTTTT.

The gene calls are TRBV11-1 and TRBJ1-6, with 7 bases matching TRBD1. The CDR3 runs to 15 residues. The trim removed 6 bases at V and 7 bases at J, leaving 9 bases unmatched. The germline V gene has CDR1 SGHAT and CDR2 FQDESV (reference sequence). The CDR3 sequence: CASSYQGQTNSPLHF. As DNA, the CDR3 is TGTGCCAGCAGTTATCAGGGACAGACCAATTCACCCCTCCACTTT.

As DNA, the CDR3 is TGTGCCAGCAGCCGGGGGACAGGGCGAACTGAAGCTTTCTTT. It yields the protein CASSRGTGRTEAFF. The rearrangement links TRBV7-9 to TRBJ1-1; 9 bases map to TRBD1. Germline CDR1 SEHNR, CDR2 FQNEAQ (reference sequence). The CDR3 runs 14 residues. The junction had 6 bases not matched to a gene; V was cut back by 5 bases and J by 5 bases.

The chain has TRBV7-8 and TRBJ1-5; no firm D call. Germline V lookup: CDR1 SGHVS, CDR2 FQNEAQ. Trimming took 0 bases from V and 11 from J, leaving 11 bases between them. CDR3 length equals 13 residues. CDR3 protein: CASSLAVGPAQHF. CDR3 nucleotide sequence: TGTGCCAGCAGCTTAGCGGTGGGCCCTGCCCAGCATTTT.

V gene TRBV3-1 (or the pseudogene TRBV3-2) combines with J gene TRBJ2-5; D is possibly TRBD1 (6 bases). V dropped 4 bases and J dropped 0 bases, with 12 bases sitting between them. CDR3 length equals 15 residues. Germline lookup yields CDR1 LGHDT and CDR2 YNNKEL (reference sequence). CDR3 in amino acids: CASSLTTGHQETQYF. The CDR3 DNA reads TGTGCCAGCAGCCTAACGACAGGCCACCAAGAGACCCAGTACTTC.

The V gene is TRBV28, the J gene TRBJ1-5, with D possibly being TRBD1 (6 bases). The V end lost 6 bases, the J end lost 2 bases, and 17 bases lay between the germline ends. Per the germline V gene, CDR1 is MDHEN and CDR2 is SYDVKM. The length of the CDR3 is 16 residues. Here the CDR3 DNA reads TGTGCCAGCAGGTCCAGGGGCACTTGGGGCAATCAGCCCCAGCATTTT. It yields the protein CASRSRGTWGNQPQHF. The entire variable domain, with the rest obtained from reference TRBV28 and TRBJ1-5, is as follows: DVKVTQSSRYLVKRTGEKVFLECVQDMDHENMFWYRQDPGLGLRLIYFSYDVKMKEKGDIPEGYSVSREKKERFSLILESASTNQTSMYLCASRSRGTWGNQPQHFGDGTRLSIL.

On this clone itself: The same CDR3 can be traced to other DNA sequences in this sample. The chain links TRBV28 to TRBJ1-5; D is undetermined. Germline CDR1 MDHEN, CDR2 SYDVKM. Trimming stripped 6 bases from V and 2 bases from J, with 8 bases between. The CDR3 sequence is 13 residues long. DNA for the CDR3: TGTGCCAGCAGCCCGCGGGGCAATCAGCCCCAGCATTTT. Its translation is CASSPRGNQPQHF.

The table lists this clone with a few counts. The V and J genes are TRBV9 and TRBJ2-3; maybe TRBD2 (5 bases). Trimming removed 3 bases at V and 6 bases at J, with 5 bases between. Looked up from germline, CDR1 is SGDLS and CDR2 is YYNGEE. There are 11 residues in the CDR3. The CDR3 coding sequence is TGTGCCAGCAGCGGAGGGGATACGCAGTATTTT. Protein sequence: CASSGGDTQYF.

This rearrangement joins TRBV5-1 to TRBJ2-5, with D perhaps TRBD1 (6 bases). Germline CDR1 and CDR2: SGHRS and YFSETQ. The CDR3 covers 16 residues. Between the trimmed V and J ends, which lost 4 bases and 5 bases, there was a span of 21 bases. DNA for the CDR3: TGCGCCAGCAGCCCCCTTATCCCCCAGGGGCTGGAGACCCAGTACTTC. This gives the protein CASSPLIPQGLETQYF.

This chain links TRBV7-9 with TRBJ2-7; TRBD1 matches 8 bases. Germline V gives CDR1 SEHNR, CDR2 FQNEAQ (reference sequence). The V and J ends lost 4 bases and 2 bases, in that order; junction bases with no gene match: 10. The CDR3 runs 16 residues. CDR3 nucleotide sequence: TGTGCCAGCAGCTCCTCGACCCGGGACAGGACCTACGAGCAGTACTTC. Amino acids: CASSSSTRDRTYEQYF.

The chain recombines TRBV18 with TRBJ2-3; TRBD2 might be the D (5 bases). The CDR3 runs 12 residues. Germline CDR1 KGHSH, CDR2 LQKENI. V dropped 8 bases and J dropped 2 bases, with 8 bases sitting between them. The CDR3 loop reads CASTGITDTQYF. CDR3 coding DNA: TGTGCCAGCACGGGGATCACAGATACGCAGTATTTT.

The genes are TRBV18 and TRBJ2-7, with TRBD1 as a possible D gene (6 bases). The V gene's germline CDR1 is KGHSH and CDR2 LQKENI. This CDR3 has 15 residues. V lost 1 base and J lost 4, with 14 bases in between. The CDR3 protein is CASSPQGVERYEQYF. For the CDR3, the DNA is TGTGCCAGCTCACCACAGGGGGTGGAACGGTACGAGCAGTACTTC. The variable domain in full, with the rest retrieved from reference TRBV18 and TRBJ2-7, is NAGVMQNPRHLVRRRGQEARLRCSPMKGHSHVYWYRQLPEEGLKFMVYLQKENIIDESGMPKERFSAEFPKEGPSILRIQQVVRGDSAAYFCASSPQGVERYEQYFGPGTRLTVT.

V and J are TRBV3-1 (or the pseudogene TRBV3-2) and TRBJ1-2, with D tentatively TRBD1 (6 bases). V lost 1 base to trimming and J lost 2 bases, with 11 bases between them. The V gene's germline CDR1 is LGHDT and CDR2 YNNKEL (reference sequence). CDR3 length equals 15 residues. The DNA for the CDR3 is TGTGCCAGCAGCCAAGTTTCAGGGGTCAACTATGGCTACACCTTC. Its protein product is CASSQVSGVNYGYTF.

The chain uses TRBV2 and TRBJ2-2, with 7 positions matching TRBD2. J gave up 1 base and V 1 base, and 9 bases lay outside the gene matches. The CDR3 loop spans 18 amino acids. The germline V gene has CDR1 SNHLY and CDR2 FYNNEI. The CDR3 reads CASSEVRGGTRNTGELFF. The CDR3, as DNA: TGTGCCAGCAGTGAAGTAAGGGGAGGGACGAGGAACACCGGGGAGCTGTTTTTT.

The chain joins TRBV18 to TRBJ2-7, with TRBD2 identical over 10 bases. CDR1 is KGHSH, CDR2 LQKENI, per germline. The CDR3 is 15 amino acids. J was trimmed by 2 bases and V by 1 base; bases with no gene match: 2. In nucleotides, the CDR3 is TGTGCCAGCTCACCACAACTAGCGGGAACCTACGAGCAGTACTTC. It is translated as CASSPQLAGTYEQYF.

The chain is built from TRBV7-9 and TRBJ2-7, with 9 bases lining up with TRBD1. This CDR3 contains 14 residues. Germline V gene sequence: CDR1 SEHNR, CDR2 FQNEAQ (reference sequence). With 3 bases clipped from V and 9 bases from J, the junction kept 9 bases outside the gene matches. CDR3 nucleotides: TGTGCCAGCAGCTTCCGGGACAGGGCCCTCGGGCAGTACTTC. Amino acid sequence: CASSFRDRALGQYF.

The rearrangement links TRBV29-1 to TRBJ2-5; no firm D call. Trimming removed 5 bases at V and 4 bases at J, with 11 bases between. Germline V gene sequence: CDR1 SQVTM, CDR2 ANQGSEA. The CDR3 has 12 amino acids. The chain's CDR3 is CSVLLAAETQYF. The CDR3 DNA reads TGCAGCGTTTTGTTGGCGGCAGAGACCCAGTACTTC.

The chain recombines TRBV2 with TRBJ1-1, with D hard to call. The CDR3 covers 15 residues. V lost 4 bases, J lost 0 bases, and 12 bases lay in between. CDR1 and CDR2 from the germline V gene are SNHLY and FYNNEI. In DNA, the CDR3 is TGTGCCAGCAGTGGTTCCGCTACCATGAACACTGAAGCTTTCTTT. Translated, it gives CASSGSATMNTEAFF. Supplemented by reference TRBV2 and TRBJ1-1, the full variable domain reads EPEVTQTPSHQVTQMGQEVILRCVPISNHLYFYWYRQILGQKVEFLVSFYNNEISEKSEIFDDQFSVERPDGSNFTLKIRSTKLEDSAMYFCASSGSATMNTEAFFGQGTRLTVV.

The chain has TRBV28 and TRBJ2-7; 8 bases line up with TRBD1. The CDR3 loop spans 16 amino acids. Germline V gene data show CDR1 as MDHEN and CDR2 as SYDVKM. Trimming cost V 4 bases and J 5 bases; bases outside gene matches: 13. In DNA form, the CDR3 reads TGTGCCAGCAGTTACGCTTCGGGACAGGTGGCGGACGAGCAGTACTTC. Translating it yields CASSYASGQVADEQYF.